These T cell receptor beta chains were read from a single sample in a study of blood T cell repertoires in COVID-19. Sequenced by immunoSEQ multiplex PCR; TCRdb stores in-frame clones only, minus some. Of over 250,000 clones listed, around 87% are singletons. Sequencing was done on a sample of PBMCs or T cells enriched from blood (not recorded which). These receptors were taken from a woman in her twenties or thirties who had recovered from COVID-19. Both conserved end residues are part of each CDR3. The D gene is left open where the match is weak. Size values are once, few and many counts, or a class for expanded clones, and some rows have none.

DNA: TGTGCCAGCAGCTTAAAGGGGGCCTCCTACGAGCAGTACTTC; CDR3: CASSLKGASYEQYF; length: 14; size: NA; D: TRBD1; V: TRBV7-6; J: TRBJ2-7
DNA: TGTGCCAGTAGTATAAGAACGGTTAACTATGGCTACACCTTC; CDR3: CASSIRTVNYGYTF; length: 14; size: NA; D: NA; V: TRBV19; J: TRBJ1-2
DNA: TGTGCCAGCTCACCCAGGGCAGATATTAACACCGGGGAGCTGTTTTTT; CDR3: CASSPRADINTGELFF; length: 16; size: NA; D: NA; V: TRBV18; J: TRBJ2-2
DNA: TGTGCCAGCAGTGATCGGGTAGCGGGGGCCACAGATACGCAGTATTTT; CDR3: CASSDRVAGATDTQYF; length: 16; size: NA; D: TRBD2; V: TRBV6-1; J: TRBJ2-3
DNA: TGCGCCAGCAGTGAGTCGGTCAGGAAGAAGCCCGGGGAGCTGTTTTTT; CDR3: CASSESVRKKPGELFF; length: 16; size: once; D: NA; V: TRBV10-2; J: TRBJ2-2
DNA: TGTGCCAGCAGTACCCCCACAGGGGGTGGCTACACCTTC; CDR3: CASSTPTGGGYTF; length: 13; size: NA; D: TRBD1; V: TRBV28; J: TRBJ1-2
DNA: TGCGCCAGCAGCTTGGTAGGGGGGGTTAGTTGGACTGAAGCTTTCTTT; CDR3: CASSLVGGVSWTEAFF; length: 16; size: NA; D: NA; V: TRBV5-1; J: TRBJ1-1
DNA: TGTGCCAGCAGCCTAGACCTAGGGACAGGGCTTTATGAGCAGTTCTTC; CDR3: CASSLDLGTGLYEQFF; length: 16; size: NA; D: TRBD1; V: TRBV11-2; J: TRBJ2-1
DNA: TGTGCCAGCAGTGGCGGCGGCTTCTCTGGAAACACCATATATTTT; CDR3: CASSGGGFSGNTIYF; length: 15; size: NA; D: NA; V: TRBV2; J: TRBJ1-3
DNA: TGTGCCAGTAGTATTTCCGTCCAGACTCTGTGGAACACCATATATTTT; CDR3: CASSISVQTLWNTIYF; length: 16; size: NA; D: NA; V: TRBV19; J: TRBJ1-3
DNA: TGTGCCAGCATGTTCCTAGCGGGGGGTTCAGAGACCCAGTACTTC; CDR3: CASMFLAGGSETQYF; length: 15; size: NA; D: TRBD2; V: TRBV28; J: TRBJ2-5
DNA: TGTGCCATCAGGGGTGGACTAGCGGGGGAACAAGAGACCCAGTACTTC; CDR3: CAIRGGLAGEQETQYF; length: 16; size: NA; D: TRBD2; V: TRBV10-3; J: TRBJ2-5
DNA: TGTGCCATCAGTGAACGACAGGGTGTAAACTCACCCCTCCACTTT; CDR3: CAISERQGVNSPLHF; length: 15; size: few; D: TRBD1; V: TRBV10-3; J: TRBJ1-6
DNA: TGTGCCAGCTCACCGCAACCCCTGGGGGGGAACTATGGCTACACCTTC; CDR3: CASSPQPLGGNYGYTF; length: 16; size: NA; D: NA; V: TRBV18; J: TRBJ1-2
DNA: TGCGCCAGCAGCCCAGTTTGGGGGGATGAAAAACTGTTTTTT; CDR3: CASSPVWGDEKLFF; length: 14; size: NA; D: NA; V: TRBV4-1; J: TRBJ1-4
DNA: TGTGCTAGTGGTGAGCGGGGGGCGGGGACCCAGTACTTC; CDR3: CASGERGAGTQYF; length: 13; size: NA; D: TRBD2; V: TRBV12-5; J: TRBJ2-5
DNA: TGTGCCACCAGCAGCAGGAGGGGCACCGGGGAGCTGTTTTTT; CDR3: CATSSRRGTGELFF; length: 14; size: NA; D: NA; V: TRBV15; J: TRBJ2-2
DNA: TGTGCCAGCAGCTTAGACTCGCGCTCCGGGGAGCTGTTTTTT; CDR3: CASSLDSRSGELFF; length: 14; size: NA; D: NA; V: TRBV7-2; J: TRBJ2-2
DNA: TGTGCCAGCAGTCCTCCCAGGGGGAGCAATCAGCCCCAGCATTTT; CDR3: CASSPPRGSNQPQHF; length: 15; size: NA; D: TRBD1; V: TRBV28; J: TRBJ1-5
DNA: TGTGCCAGCAGCTTAGGACAGGGGGGCTACGAGCAGTACTTC; CDR3: CASSLGQGGYEQYF; length: 14; size: NA; D: TRBD1; V: TRBV11-3; J: TRBJ2-7
DNA: TGTGCCAGCAGTCAGGGAGACTGGGGGGGGAGGCTCTATGGCTACACCTTC; CDR3: CASSQGDWGGRLYGYTF; length: 17; size: NA; D: NA; V: TRBV3-1/TRBV3-2; J: TRBJ1-2
DNA: TGTGCCAGCAGCTTGTTGACAGGGGGCACCGGGGAGCTGTTTTTT; CDR3: CASSLLTGGTGELFF; length: 15; size: once; D: TRBD1; V: TRBV5-5; J: TRBJ2-2
DNA: TGTGCCAGCAGCCAATCAGTCAATCAGCCCCAGCATTTT; CDR3: CASSQSVNQPQHF; length: 13; size: NA; D: NA; V: TRBV3-1/TRBV3-2; J: TRBJ1-5
DNA: TGTGCCAGCAGCCCACAGGGTAAGCTTACTGAAGCTTTCTTT; CDR3: CASSPQGKLTEAFF; length: 14; size: NA; D: NA; V: TRBV5-6; J: TRBJ1-1
DNA: TGTGCCAGCAGTCCGGGCGGGGTTGATGGCTACACCTTC; CDR3: CASSPGGVDGYTF; length: 13; size: NA; D: NA; V: TRBV28; J: TRBJ1-2
DNA: TGTGCCACCAGCAGAGAGGGCCTGGGTGGACCCCTCCACTTT; CDR3: CATSREGLGGPLHF; length: 14; size: NA; D: NA; V: TRBV15; J: TRBJ1-6
DNA: TGTGCCAGCAGCCCGGGGAATTCACCCCTCCACTTT; CDR3: CASSPGNSPLHF; length: 12; size: NA; D: NA; V: TRBV6-5; J: TRBJ1-6
DNA: TGTGCCTGGAAACAGGGTGGTAGCAATCAGCCCCAGCATTTT; CDR3: CAWKQGGSNQPQHF; length: 14; size: NA; D: NA; V: TRBV30; J: TRBJ1-5
DNA: TGTGCCAGCAGGGGGACAGGGAGGGAAGCTTTCTTT; CDR3: CASRGTGREAFF; length: 12; size: NA; D: TRBD1; V: TRBV6-5; J: TRBJ1-1
DNA: TGCGCCAGCAGCCAAGTGAGGTTAACAGGAAACTTAGGGGATACGCAGTATTTT; CDR3: CASSQVRLTGNLGDTQYF; length: 18; size: NA; D: NA; V: TRBV4-1; J: TRBJ2-3
DNA: TGTGCCAGCAGCGTCGGAACAGGGGGCTATGGCTACACCTTC; CDR3: CASSVGTGGYGYTF; length: 14; size: NA; D: TRBD1; V: TRBV9; J: TRBJ1-2
DNA: TGTGCCAGCAGCGCAATTCCGGGACAGGGGGCGTATGGCTACACCTTC; CDR3: CASSAIPGQGAYGYTF; length: 16; size: NA; D: TRBD1; V: TRBV13; J: TRBJ1-2
DNA: TGTGCCAGCAGGACGACAGGGACAAACGGCTACACCTTC; CDR3: CASRTTGTNGYTF; length: 13; size: few; D: TRBD1; V: TRBV7-9; J: TRBJ1-2
DNA: TGTGCCAGCAGTTACTCGGGACAGGGGGCCTCCTACGAGCAGTACTTC; CDR3: CASSYSGQGASYEQYF; length: 16; size: once; D: TRBD1; V: TRBV6-2/TRBV6-3; J: TRBJ2-7
DNA: TGTGCCATCAGTGGTGGGGCTATATCTGAAGCTTTCTTT; CDR3: CAISGGAISEAFF; length: 13; size: NA; D: NA; V: TRBV10-3; J: TRBJ1-1
DNA: TGTGCCAGCAGCTTGAGCGGGGCCCCTCCCATCCAGTACTTC; CDR3: CASSLSGAPPIQYF; length: 14; size: NA; D: TRBD2; V: TRBV13; J: TRBJ2-5
DNA: TGTGCCTGGAGTGTTCTCGAGAGGTGGGGGGACGAGCAGTACTTC; CDR3: CAWSVLERWGDEQYF; length: 15; size: NA; D: NA; V: TRBV30; J: TRBJ2-7
DNA: TGTGCCAGCACCGTGACTAGCAGACATACGCAGTATTTT; CDR3: CASTVTSRHTQYF; length: 13; size: NA; D: TRBD2; V: TRBV6-5; J: TRBJ2-3
DNA: TGTGCCAGCAGCCCCCCGGGGACAGATACGCAGTATTTT; CDR3: CASSPPGTDTQYF; length: 13; size: NA; D: NA; V: TRBV5-6; J: TRBJ2-3
DNA: TGTGCCAGTACCCTTATGGGGACAGGAGTTTATGGCTACACCTTC; CDR3: CASTLMGTGVYGYTF; length: 15; size: few; D: TRBD1; V: TRBV19; J: TRBJ1-2
DNA: TGCGCCAGCAGCTTGGGACAGGCCAACGAGCAGTACTTC; CDR3: CASSLGQANEQYF; length: 13; size: NA; D: NA; V: TRBV5-1; J: TRBJ2-7
DNA: TGTGCCACCAGCAGAGAGGGGGGTTCTGCTAATGAAAAACTGTTTTTT; CDR3: CATSREGGSANEKLFF; length: 16; size: NA; D: NA; V: TRBV15; J: TRBJ1-4
DNA: TGTGCCAGCAGATCCGGGAGCTCCTATAATTCACCCCTCCACTTT; CDR3: CASRSGSSYNSPLHF; length: 15; size: NA; D: NA; V: TRBV2; J: TRBJ1-6
DNA: TGTGCCAGCAGTTTATTATACACCGGGGAGCTGTTTTTT; CDR3: CASSLLYTGELFF; length: 13; size: NA; D: NA; V: TRBV27; J: TRBJ2-2
DNA: TGTGCCAGCAGTGTACGACAGGGGGCGCCTGGCTACACCTTC; CDR3: CASSVRQGAPGYTF; length: 14; size: NA; D: TRBD1; V: TRBV2; J: TRBJ1-2
DNA: TGTGCCAGCACTCCTCCGTCGAGCACTGAAGCTTTCTTT; CDR3: CASTPPSSTEAFF; length: 13; size: NA; D: NA; V: TRBV6-5; J: TRBJ1-1